A selection of T cell receptor beta chains follows, all from one sample in a study of T cells in Graves' hyperthyroidism and ophthalmopathy. TCRdb redid the calling of the multiplex PCR reads with MiXCR, one entry per CDR3 protein. The sample has 500,000 to 750,000 distinct CDR3 sequences, around 14% seen once. Material: blood. The receptors were sampled from a young woman with Graves' hyperthyroidism. Both conserved end residues are part of each CDR3. The D gene is left open where the match is weak. Not every row has a clone size; where given, it reads once, few, many or a size class.

clone_size	j_call	cdr3_length	v_call	d_call	cdr3_nt	cdr3_aa
.	TRBJ1-1	17	TRBV5-1	.	TGCGCCAGCAGCTTGGTGCCTACAGGGCCCGATAACACTGAAGCTTTCTTT	CASSLVPTGPDNTEAFF
.	TRBJ2-1	14	TRBV19	TRBD2	TGTGCCAGTATGAAACTAGCGGGGGCCAATGAGCAGTTCTTC	CASMKLAGANEQFF
.	TRBJ2-3	16	TRBV7-9	.	TGCGCCAGCAGCCAAGCTGCAGGGAAGATCGCAGATACGCAGTATTTT	CASSQAAGKIADTQYF
.	TRBJ1-4	16	TRBV4-1	TRBD1	TGCGCCAGCAGCCTTCGACAGGGCCAAACTAATGAAAAACTGTTTTTT	CASSLRQGQTNEKLFF
.	TRBJ2-7	13	TRBV29-1	TRBD2	TGCAGCGTTGTGACTAGCGGGCTCTACGAGCAGTACTTC	CSVVTSGLYEQYF
many	TRBJ2-7	15	TRBV7-2	TRBD2	TGTGCCAGCAGCCACTCGGGGGGGGGAGTCGACGAGCAGTACTTC	CASSHSGGGVDEQYF
many	TRBJ2-1	16	TRBV11-2	TRBD2	TGTGCCAGCAGCTTAGATCAGGGACTAGCGGGACACGAGCAGTTCTTC	CASSLDQGLAGHEQFF
many	TRBJ2-1	17	TRBV6-1	TRBD2	TGTGCCAGCAGTGAACTTCATGGGACTAGCGCCTACAATGAGCAGTTCTTC	CASSELHGTSAYNEQFF
few	TRBJ1-2	14	TRBV9	.	TGTGCCAGCTCTTCGGAGCGCTTTAACTATGGCTACACCTTC	CASSSERFNYGYTF
.	TRBJ2-3	14	TRBV5-1	TRBD1	TGCGCCAGCAGCTTAGGACAGGAAACAGATACGCAGTATTTT	CASSLGQETDTQYF
.	TRBJ2-3	16	TRBV9	.	TGTGCCAGCAGCGTAGGGGGCCTCACAGGGATAGATACGCAGTATTTT	CASSVGGLTGIDTQYF
few	TRBJ1-6	15	TRBV6-1	.	TGTGCCAGCAGAACAGGGTTCACCTATAATTCACCCCTCCACTTT	CASRTGFTYNSPLHF
.	TRBJ1-1	13	TRBV20-1	.	TGCAGTGCTAGCGAGACACCGGGCACTGAAGCTTTCTTT	CSASETPGTEAFF
.	TRBJ2-7	13	TRBV20-1	.	TGCAGTGCTACCCGGACTGGGGTACGCGAGCAGTACTTC	CSATRTGVREQYF
.	TRBJ1-4	16	TRBV14	.	TGTGCCAGCAGCCGAGAATTTCACAGCCTTAATGAAAAACTGTTTTTT	CASSREFHSLNEKLFF
.	TRBJ2-7	14	TRBV11-3	.	TGTGCCAGCAGCAAAGGGGGGGAGGTCTACGAGCAGTACTTC	CASSKGGEVYEQYF
.	TRBJ2-7	14	TRBV5-1	TRBD1	TGCGCCAGCAGCTGGGAGCAGGGGGCAGCTGAGCAGTACTTC	CASSWEQGAAEQYF
many	TRBJ2-1	15	TRBV6-5	TRBD1	TGTGCCAGCAGTTACGGGACAGGGGCTTTCGGGGAGCAGTTCTTC	CASSYGTGAFGEQFF
.	TRBJ2-7	16	TRBV4-1	TRBD2	TGCGCCAGCAGCCAGGCCAGCGGGAGGGCCAGAAACGAGCAGTACTTC	CASSQASGRARNEQYF
many	TRBJ1-5	18	TRBV16	.	TGTGCCAGCAGCCAATTCGGGGGCTCGGTGGGAAGCAATCAGCCCCAGCATTTT	CASSQFGGSVGSNQPQHF
.	TRBJ2-1	13	TRBV5-1	TRBD2	TGCGCCAGCAGCGCGGGGGACTACAATGAGCAGTTCTTC	CASSAGDYNEQFF
many	TRBJ1-3	16	TRBV7-2	.	TGTGCCAGCAGCTCCGTCCCCAGGGTTGCTGGAAACACCATATATTTT	CASSSVPRVAGNTIYF
many	TRBJ2-3	15	TRBV20-1	TRBD2	TGCAGTGCTAGTCGGCTAGCGGCTAGCACAGATACGCAGTATTTT	CSASRLAASTDTQYF
many	TRBJ2-3	18	TRBV5-1	TRBD2	TGCGCCAGCAGCCTGGGCCCTAGCGGGAGGGCCCCCACAGATACGCAGTATTTT	CASSLGPSGRAPTDTQYF
.	TRBJ1-5	15	TRBV5-1	.	TGCGCCAGCAGCTTGGCCGGGGTAGGCAGTCAGCCCCAGCATTTT	CASSLAGVGSQPQHF
.	TRBJ2-2	18	TRBV10-2	.	TGCGCCAGCAGTGAGGGACGGAGTTACGGGAGAAACACCGGGGAGCTGTTTTTT	CASSEGRSYGRNTGELFF
.	TRBJ1-5	14	TRBV20-1	TRBD1	TGCAGTGCTAGTATGGGACAGGGAGATCAGCCCCAGCATTTT	CSASMGQGDQPQHF
few	TRBJ2-1	14	TRBV5-1	.	TGCGCCAGCAGCTTGGGGTCGGTCTACAATGAGCAGTTCTTC	CASSLGSVYNEQFF
few	TRBJ1-1	17	TRBV2	TRBD1	TGTGCCAGCAGCGTAACCGGTGGACAGGGGATGGACACTGAAGCTTTCTTT	CASSVTGGQGMDTEAFF
.	TRBJ1-1	13	TRBV7-6	.	TGTGCCAGCAGCTTATACGGCGCCCCTGAAGCTTTCTTT	CASSLYGAPEAFF
many	TRBJ2-7	18	TRBV12-3/TRBV12-4	TRBD1	TGTGCCAGCAGTTTGAGCCGGGACAGGGGCTTTACCTCCTACGAGCAGTACTTC	CASSLSRDRGFTSYEQYF
many	TRBJ2-7	14	TRBV28	.	TGTGCCAGCAGTTTTCTGGGGATGATCTACGAGCAGTACTTC	CASSFLGMIYEQYF
many	TRBJ1-2	13	TRBV6-1	TRBD1	TGTGCCAGCAGTTACCAGGACAGGCCGGGCTACACCTTC	CASSYQDRPGYTF
many	TRBJ1-5	16	TRBV18	TRBD1	TGTGCCAGCTCACCAGGACAGGGACAAGGCAATCAGCCCCAGCATTTT	CASSPGQGQGNQPQHF
few	TRBJ2-1	16	TRBV5-1	TRBD2	TGCGCCAGCAGCTTAGAACTAGCGGGAGTTTGGAATGAGCAGTTCTTC	CASSLELAGVWNEQFF
.	TRBJ2-4	15	TRBV24-1	TRBD1	TGTGCCACCAGTGATCCTGGGACAGGGAAAAACATTCAGTACTTC	CATSDPGTGKNIQYF